This TCR beta chain was identified during a study of tumor-infiltrating lymphocytes in primary liver carcinoma. The wider study: Surgery removed the patients' primary liver carcinoma. In every tissue type, samples returned a similar yield of roughly 3.5 to 8 million productive TCRbeta reads.

Total RNA (roughly 530 ng) served as template for TCR beta cDNA synthesis primed by a constant-region primer. ARM-PCR was slightly modified, and three nested multiplex PCR rounds with it gave rise to the TCR beta libraries. The first two PCR rounds, approximately 11 cycles each, used TRBV1-TRBV30 forward primers and a C-beta reverse primer. TCRdb called the multiplex PCR reads again in MiXCR, with one record for every CDR3 protein. The table has about 180,000 distinct CDR3 sequences, over 45% seen once. In regard to this clonotype: Its antigen is not known. Germline is not matched at one junction end, which may reflect a read error.

Unsorted whole blood supplied the RNA, and germline DNA was extracted too. Prior to surgery, four milliliters of peripheral blood were drawn. The CDR3 spans 13 residues. In germline, CDR1 is SGHAT, CDR2 FQDESV (reference sequence). Broader study findings: Significantly greater top-250-clone fractions characterized tumors relative to blood (p = 0.039).

This TCR was sampled from a man aged 40-49 years with primary liver carcinoma and hepatitis B virus infection. The chain has TRBV11-1 and TRBJ2-7, with 7 bases fitting TRBD2. The sequenced sample was peripheral blood. DNA of the CDR3: TGTGTCAGCAGGTTGACTAGCTCCTACGAACAGTACTTC. Translation: CVSRLTSSYEQYF.